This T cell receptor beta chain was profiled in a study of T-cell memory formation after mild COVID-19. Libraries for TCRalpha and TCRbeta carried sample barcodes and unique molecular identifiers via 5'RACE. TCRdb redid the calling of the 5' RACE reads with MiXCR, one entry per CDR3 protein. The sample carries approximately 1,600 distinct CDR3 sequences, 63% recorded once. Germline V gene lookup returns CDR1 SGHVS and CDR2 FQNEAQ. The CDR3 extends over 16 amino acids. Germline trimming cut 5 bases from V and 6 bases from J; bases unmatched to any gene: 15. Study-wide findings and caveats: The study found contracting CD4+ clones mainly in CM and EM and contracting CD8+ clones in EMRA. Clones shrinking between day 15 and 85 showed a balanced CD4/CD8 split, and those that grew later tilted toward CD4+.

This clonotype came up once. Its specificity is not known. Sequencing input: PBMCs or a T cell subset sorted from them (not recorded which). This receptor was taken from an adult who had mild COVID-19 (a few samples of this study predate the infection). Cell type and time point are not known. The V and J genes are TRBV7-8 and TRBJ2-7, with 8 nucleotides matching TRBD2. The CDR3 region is CASSHLIGAGDPEQYF. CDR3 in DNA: TGTGCCAGCAGCCACCTGATTGGAGCGGGGGACCCCGAGCAGTACTTC.